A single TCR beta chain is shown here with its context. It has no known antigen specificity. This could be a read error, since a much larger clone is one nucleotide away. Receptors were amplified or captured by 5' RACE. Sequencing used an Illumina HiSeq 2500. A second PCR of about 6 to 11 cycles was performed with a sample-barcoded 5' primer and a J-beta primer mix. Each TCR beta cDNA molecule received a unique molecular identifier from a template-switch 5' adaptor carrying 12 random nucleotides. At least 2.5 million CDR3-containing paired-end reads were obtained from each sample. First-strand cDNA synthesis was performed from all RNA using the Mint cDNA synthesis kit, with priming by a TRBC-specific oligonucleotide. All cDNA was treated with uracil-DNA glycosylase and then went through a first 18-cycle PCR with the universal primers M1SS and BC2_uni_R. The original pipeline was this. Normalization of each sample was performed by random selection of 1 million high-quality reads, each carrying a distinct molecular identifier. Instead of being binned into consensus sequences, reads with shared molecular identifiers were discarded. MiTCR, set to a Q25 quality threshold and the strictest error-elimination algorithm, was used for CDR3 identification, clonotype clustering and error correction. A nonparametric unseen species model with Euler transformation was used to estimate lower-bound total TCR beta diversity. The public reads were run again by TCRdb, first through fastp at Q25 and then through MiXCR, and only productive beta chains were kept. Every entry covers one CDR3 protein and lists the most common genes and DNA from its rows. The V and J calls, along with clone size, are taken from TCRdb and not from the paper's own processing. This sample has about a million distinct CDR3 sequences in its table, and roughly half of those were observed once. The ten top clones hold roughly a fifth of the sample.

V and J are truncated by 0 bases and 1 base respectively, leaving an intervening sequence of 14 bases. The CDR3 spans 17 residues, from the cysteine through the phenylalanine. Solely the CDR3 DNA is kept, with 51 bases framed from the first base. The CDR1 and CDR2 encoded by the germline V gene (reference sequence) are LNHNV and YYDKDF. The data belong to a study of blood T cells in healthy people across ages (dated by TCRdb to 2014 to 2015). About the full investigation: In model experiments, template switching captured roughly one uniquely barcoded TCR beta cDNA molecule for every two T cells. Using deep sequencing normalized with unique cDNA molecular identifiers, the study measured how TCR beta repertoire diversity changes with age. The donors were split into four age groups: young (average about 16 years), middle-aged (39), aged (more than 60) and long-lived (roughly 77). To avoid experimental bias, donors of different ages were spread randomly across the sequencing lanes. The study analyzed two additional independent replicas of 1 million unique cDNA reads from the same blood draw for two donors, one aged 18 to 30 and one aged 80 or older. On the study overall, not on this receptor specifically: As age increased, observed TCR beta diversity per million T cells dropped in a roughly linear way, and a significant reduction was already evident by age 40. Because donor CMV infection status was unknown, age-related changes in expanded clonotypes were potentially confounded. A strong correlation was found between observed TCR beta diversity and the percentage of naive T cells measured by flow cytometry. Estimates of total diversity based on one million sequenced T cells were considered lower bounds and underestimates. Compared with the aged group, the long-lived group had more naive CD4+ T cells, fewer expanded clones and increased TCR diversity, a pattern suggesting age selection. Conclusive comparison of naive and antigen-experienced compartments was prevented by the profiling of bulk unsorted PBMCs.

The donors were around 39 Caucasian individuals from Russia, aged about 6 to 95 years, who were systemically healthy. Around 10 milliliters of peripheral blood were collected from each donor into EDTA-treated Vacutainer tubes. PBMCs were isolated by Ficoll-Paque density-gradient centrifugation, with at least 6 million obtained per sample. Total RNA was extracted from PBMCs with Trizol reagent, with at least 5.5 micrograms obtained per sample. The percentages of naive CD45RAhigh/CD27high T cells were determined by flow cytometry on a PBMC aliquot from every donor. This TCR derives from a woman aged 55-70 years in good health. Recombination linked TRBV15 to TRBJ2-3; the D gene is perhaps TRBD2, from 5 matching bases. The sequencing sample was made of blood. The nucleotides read TGTGCCACCAGCAGAGATCGGCGGACTCTACGCACAGATACGCAGTATTTT. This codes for CATSRDRRTLRTDTQYF.